This T cell receptor (beta chain) was sequenced during a study of Graves' ophthalmopathy and Graves' hyperthyroidism. Reliance was placed on clinical symptoms, serum thyroxine, TRAb, thyroid ultrasound and orbital computed tomography for diagnosis. Amplifying from RNA transcripts, the study obtained TCR beta CDR3 regions. HTBI primers served in a first-round RT-PCR, which a second-round multiplex PCR followed. From the multiplex PCR reads, TCRdb called clonotypes with MiXCR, one entry per CDR3 protein. The sample shows roughly 50,000 distinct CDR3 sequences, 50% to 65% of them seen only once. The CDR3 is 15 residues long. Germline V lookup: CDR1 LNHDA, CDR2 SQIVND (reference sequence). On this clonotype itself: Mismatch with germline at one junction end may stem from a read error.

The specimen sequenced was peripheral blood. The sequence was obtained from an adult man with Graves' ophthalmopathy. The chain joins TRBV19 to TRBJ1-2; TRBD1 matches at 9 bases. The CDR3 coding sequence is TGTACCAGTAGCCTAAGCGGGACAGGGAACTATGGCTACACCTTC. It yields the protein CTSSLSGTGNYGYTF.